This TCR beta chain emerged from a study of T cells in Graves' hyperthyroidism and ophthalmopathy (dated by TCRdb to 2018 to 2020). For the study in its entirety: Peripheral blood samples were taken at initial diagnosis, before any treatment was given. After blood sampling, hyperthyroidism patients were treated with methimazole at a starting dose of 30 mg daily, and ophthalmopathy patients were treated with high-dose intravenous methylprednisolone. Thyroid tissue and blood T-cell repertoires from six or seven Graves' hyperthyroidism patients were also compared in the study. The paper describes TCR Vbeta CDR3 sequencing of 135 peripheral blood samples, made up of fewer than 50 ophthalmopathy patients, around 78 hyperthyroidism patients and roughly 17 progressor patients. The roughly 90 discovery patients were divided at random into training and test sets in a 7:3 ratio. Prospective prediction of ophthalmopathy was tested in an independent validation cohort consisting of some 19 hyperthyroidism patients and more than 15 patients who later progressed to ophthalmopathy. To identify TCR V-J signatures that set the groups apart, the researchers used a discovery cohort of more than 95 patients, made up of 43 with Graves' ophthalmopathy and 57 with stable Graves' hyperthyroidism. The paper's findings and limits, for the study overall: A 13 V-J signature model separated ophthalmopathy from stable hyperthyroidism, with around 91% sensitivity and 81.08% specificity in cross-validation and 80%/75% in testing. Sample size was not statistically predetermined, and blinding of investigators to group allocation was not performed. Most expanded thyroid clonotypes (frequency above 0.001) were also found in blood, which suggests that blood repertoires may mirror thyroid immune responses. In validation, the model predicted progression to ophthalmopathy a median of about 6.5 months before onset, with roughly 68% sensitivity and just under 75% specificity.

This clonotype came up a few times. Its antigen specificity is not known. Per-base qualities were not stored, and no clone one base away is much larger. Hyperthyroidism patients were aged 18 to 65 years and newly diagnosed, with disease duration of less than 2 months. The study excluded patients with uncontrolled infections, other autoimmune diseases, pregnancy or lactation. Diagnoses were established on the basis of clinical symptoms, serum thyroxine and TRAb, thyroid ultrasound, and orbital computed tomography. Blood from progressor patients was drawn when they were first diagnosed with hyperthyroidism, before any ophthalmopathy symptoms appeared. PBMCs were isolated from 8 to 10 ml of fresh peripheral blood by Ficoll-Paque density gradient centrifugation. Progressor patients were defined as those initially diagnosed with Graves' hyperthyroidism in whom ophthalmopathy developed during follow-up. Total RNA was extracted using Trizol reagent, and RNA quality was assessed on an Agilent 2100 Bioanalyzer.

The TCR beta CDR3 regions were amplified from the RNA transcripts. The first round of RT-PCR for the TCR CDR3 was performed with the HTBI primer set and the Qiagen OneStep RT-PCR kit. Libraries were constructed in a second round of multiplex PCR, after which size selection and purification were carried out. Sequencing of the libraries was done on an Illumina HiSeq2000 using paired-end 100 bp reads. As for how the authors treated the data: SOAPnuke was used to process the raw data, removing reads that contained adapters or uncalled bases, had a mean Phred below 15, or lacked an exact match to the constant primer or identifier. High-quality paired reads were merged with COPE v1.2.5, and unique nucleotide sequences were defined as clonotypes. MiTCR v1.1 was used to align clonotypes to the IMGT TRBV, TRBD and TRBJ reference segments. Analysis was restricted to V-J combinations with a frequency above 0.0001, which covered roughly 99% of repertoires. A TCS score was defined as the ratio of F50 (clonal expansion) to E x V (chaos), with BLOSUM62-based TCRdist applied between CDR3 peptides within each V-J. Welch's t-statistics and random forest reduced just over 500 V-J features to about 13, which were used in a naive Bayes classifier (R e1071). TCRdb reran the public reads through fastp at Q25 and MiXCR, keeping productive beta chains. For every CDR3 protein sequence, its rows merge into one entry that carries the most common genes and DNA. The V and J calls follow TCRdb's processing rather than the paper's. The sample yields about 130,000 distinct CDR3 sequences; 22% were counted once. The ten biggest clones cover 65% to 80% of the sample.

The cysteine opens and the phenylalanine closes a CDR3 of 16 amino acids. This entry keeps only the CDR3 DNA: 48 bases, framed from base 1. The junction carries 13 bases between V and J, which are trimmed by 3 bases and 4 bases respectively. CDR1 and CDR2 are drawn from the germline V gene (reference sequence): MNHEY, SMNVEV. Sequencing input: blood. The TCR was taken from a woman in her fifties or sixties with Graves' hyperthyroidism that later progressed to Graves' ophthalmopathy. This sequence uses TRBV27 and TRBJ1-6; D gene: possibly TRBD1, on 5 matching bases. This receptor carries the CDR3 CASSFGGGGYNSPLHF. The DNA is TGTGCCAGCAGTTTCGGGGGTGGAGGGTATAATTCACCCCTCCACTTT.